This T cell receptor (beta chain) was recorded in a study of CD8 T cells in Susac syndrome. This CDR3 spans 12 amino acids. Germline loops: CDR1 SGHRS, CDR2 YFSETQ. Trimming took off 4 bases at V and 2 bases at J, with 6 bases between the two ends. Random hexamers served to reverse transcribe roughly 0.45 to 1 ug RNA. Across 54 Vbeta and 13 Jbeta, immunoSEQ multiplex PCR amplified TCR beta CDR3. TCRdb re-analysed the immunoSEQ multiplex PCR reads in MiXCR, keeping a single row per CDR3 protein. The sample records 150,000 to 250,000 distinct CDR3 sequences, about 95% being singletons. CD8+ and CD4+ blood T cells underwent TCR beta sequencing. In the multiple sclerosis control group, patients were treatment-naive and had stable or active relapsing-remitting disease.

This chain links TRBV5-1 with TRBJ2-5; D is uncertain. The sequencing input was CD4+ T cells from PBMCs. The source of this sequence is a human donor with multiple sclerosis. In nucleotides, the CDR3 is TGCGCCAGCAGCACCTCACAAGAGACCCAGTACTTC. This translates into CASSTSQETQYF.